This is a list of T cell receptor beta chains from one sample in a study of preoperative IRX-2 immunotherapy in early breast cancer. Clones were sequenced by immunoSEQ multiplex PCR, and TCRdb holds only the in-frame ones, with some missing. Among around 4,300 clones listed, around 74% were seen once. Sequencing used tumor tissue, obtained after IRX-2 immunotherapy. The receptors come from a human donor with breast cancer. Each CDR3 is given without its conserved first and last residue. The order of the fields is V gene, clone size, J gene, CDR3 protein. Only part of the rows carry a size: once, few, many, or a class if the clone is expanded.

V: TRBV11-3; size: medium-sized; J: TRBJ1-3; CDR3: ASSSEGGRGNTIY
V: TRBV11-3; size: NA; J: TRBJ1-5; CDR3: ASKRDGPGHQPQH
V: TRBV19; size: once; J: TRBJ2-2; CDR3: ASSIYTKRFTTGELF
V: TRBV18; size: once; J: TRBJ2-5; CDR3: ASSPQGEGETQY
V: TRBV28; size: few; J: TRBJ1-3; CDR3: ASSLRDYFGNTIY
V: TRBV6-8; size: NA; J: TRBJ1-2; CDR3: ASSPDRNYGYT
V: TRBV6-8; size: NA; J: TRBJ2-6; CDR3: ASSYSGGYLSSGANVLT
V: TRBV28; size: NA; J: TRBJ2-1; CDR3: ASSIAGAYNEQF
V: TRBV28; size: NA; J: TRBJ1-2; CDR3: ASSLPGAFNYGYT
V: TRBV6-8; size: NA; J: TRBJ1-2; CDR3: ASRRNPDSHLGYT
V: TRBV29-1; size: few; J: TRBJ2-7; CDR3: SVDLTGYEQY
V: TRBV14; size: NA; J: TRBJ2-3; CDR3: ASSQIRAGGSDTQY
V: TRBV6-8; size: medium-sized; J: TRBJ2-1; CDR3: ASSYSMAGGRRDEQF
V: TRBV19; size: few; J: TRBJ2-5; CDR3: ASSIESGKETQY
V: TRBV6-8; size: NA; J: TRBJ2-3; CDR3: ASSPRQGTDTQY
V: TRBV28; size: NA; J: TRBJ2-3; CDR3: ASSLDRGSSDTQY
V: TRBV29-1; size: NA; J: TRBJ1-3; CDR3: SVEYNSGNTIY
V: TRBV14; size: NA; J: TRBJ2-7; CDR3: ASSPQGREQY
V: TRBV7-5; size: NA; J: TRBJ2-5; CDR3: ASSLWLAEQETQY
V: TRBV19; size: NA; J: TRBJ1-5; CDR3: ASSKVREQRNQPQH
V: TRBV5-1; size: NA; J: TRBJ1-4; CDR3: ASSLAGAGANEKLF
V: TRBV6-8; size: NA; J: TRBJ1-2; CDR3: ASSARQGGYGYT
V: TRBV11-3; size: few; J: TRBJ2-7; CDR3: ASSSLRNTYEQY
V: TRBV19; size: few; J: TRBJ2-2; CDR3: ASSFSWEGELF
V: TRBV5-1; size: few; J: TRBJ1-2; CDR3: ASSLGGTGEYGYT
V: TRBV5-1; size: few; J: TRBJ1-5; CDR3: ASSLEGADGNQPQH
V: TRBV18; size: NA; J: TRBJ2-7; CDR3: ASSAGQGPYEQY
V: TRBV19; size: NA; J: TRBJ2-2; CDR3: ASSIDFWTANTGELF
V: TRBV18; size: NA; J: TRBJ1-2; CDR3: ASSPPDRENYGYT
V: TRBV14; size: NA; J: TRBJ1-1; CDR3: ASSQDLGNTEAF
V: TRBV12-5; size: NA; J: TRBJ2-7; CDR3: AVVVYYEQY
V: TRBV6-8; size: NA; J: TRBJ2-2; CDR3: ASSYNGEPGELF
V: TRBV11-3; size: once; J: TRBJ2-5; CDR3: ASSSTGGGETQY
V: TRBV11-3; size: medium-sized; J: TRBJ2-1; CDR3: ASSFDRGQDEQF
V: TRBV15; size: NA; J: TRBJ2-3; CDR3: ATSRSRGRADTQY
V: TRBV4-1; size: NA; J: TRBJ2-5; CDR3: ASSQTSGSQETQY
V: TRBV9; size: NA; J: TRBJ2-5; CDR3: ASTSMGAGKETQY
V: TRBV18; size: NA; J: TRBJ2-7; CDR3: ASSPILLAGAGTYEQY
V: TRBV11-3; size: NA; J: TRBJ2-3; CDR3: ASSLGGSLNTQY
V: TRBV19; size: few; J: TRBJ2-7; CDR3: ASSIQAGAYEQY
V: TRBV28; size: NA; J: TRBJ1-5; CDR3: ASIGTDNQPQH
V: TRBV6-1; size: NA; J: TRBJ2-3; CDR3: ASSEALERELADTQY
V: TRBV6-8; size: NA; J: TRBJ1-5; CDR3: ASSYSGGTNQPQH
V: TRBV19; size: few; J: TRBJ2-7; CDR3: ATRGASYEQY
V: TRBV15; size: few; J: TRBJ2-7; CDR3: ATSRDLAKLARRSSYEQY
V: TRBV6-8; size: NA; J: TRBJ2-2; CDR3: ASSSPFTGTTNTGELF
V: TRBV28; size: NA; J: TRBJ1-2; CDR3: ASSPSLQVNYGYT
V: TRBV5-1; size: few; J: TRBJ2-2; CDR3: ASSGGTSGRAAGELF
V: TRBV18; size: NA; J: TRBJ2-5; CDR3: ASSPTGGETQY